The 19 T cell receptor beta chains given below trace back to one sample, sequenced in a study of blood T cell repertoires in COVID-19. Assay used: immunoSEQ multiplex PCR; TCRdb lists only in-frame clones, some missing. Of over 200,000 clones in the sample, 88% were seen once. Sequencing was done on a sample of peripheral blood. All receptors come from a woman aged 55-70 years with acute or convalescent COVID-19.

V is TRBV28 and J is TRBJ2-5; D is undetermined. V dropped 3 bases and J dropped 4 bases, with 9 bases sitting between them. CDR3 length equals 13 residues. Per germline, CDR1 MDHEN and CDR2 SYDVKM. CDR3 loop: CASSFHVGETQYF. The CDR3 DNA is TGTGCCAGCAGTTTTCACGTCGGAGAGACCCAGTACTTC.

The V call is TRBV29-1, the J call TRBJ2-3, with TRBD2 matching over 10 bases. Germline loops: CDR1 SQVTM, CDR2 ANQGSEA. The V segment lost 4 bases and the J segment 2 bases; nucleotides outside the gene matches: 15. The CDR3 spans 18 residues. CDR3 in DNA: TGCAGCGTTGGAGCGCGGCTAGCGGGAGAGCGGGCCACAGATACGCAGTATTTT. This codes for CSVGARLAGERATDTQYF.

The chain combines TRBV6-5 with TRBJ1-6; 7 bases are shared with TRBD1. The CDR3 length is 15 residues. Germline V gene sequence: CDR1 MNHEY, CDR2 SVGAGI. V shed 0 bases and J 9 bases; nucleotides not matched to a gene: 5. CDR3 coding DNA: TGTGCCAGCAGTTACTCCTTCGACAGGGCTTCACCCCTCCACTTT. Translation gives CASSYSFDRASPLHF.

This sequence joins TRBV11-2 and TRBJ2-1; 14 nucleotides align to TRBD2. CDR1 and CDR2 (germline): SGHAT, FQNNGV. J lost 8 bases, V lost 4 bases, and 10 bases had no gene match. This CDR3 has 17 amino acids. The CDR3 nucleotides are TGTGCCAGCAGCTCCCCCCGTGGGACTAGCGGGAGTTATGAGCAGTTCTTC. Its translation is CASSSPRGTSGSYEQFF.

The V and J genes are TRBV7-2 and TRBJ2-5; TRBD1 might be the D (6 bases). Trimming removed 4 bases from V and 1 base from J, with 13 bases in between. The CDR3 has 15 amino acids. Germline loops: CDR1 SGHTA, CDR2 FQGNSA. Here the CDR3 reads CASSSRRGTQETQYF. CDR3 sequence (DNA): TGTGCCAGCAGCTCGAGAAGGGGGACCCAAGAGACCCAGTACTTC.

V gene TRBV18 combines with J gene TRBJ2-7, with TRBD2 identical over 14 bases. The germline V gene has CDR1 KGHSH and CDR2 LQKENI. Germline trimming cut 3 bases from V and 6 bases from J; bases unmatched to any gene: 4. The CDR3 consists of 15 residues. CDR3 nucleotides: TGTGCCAGCTCACCTGACGGACTAGCGGGAGGCGAGCAGTACTTC. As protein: CASSPDGLAGGEQYF.

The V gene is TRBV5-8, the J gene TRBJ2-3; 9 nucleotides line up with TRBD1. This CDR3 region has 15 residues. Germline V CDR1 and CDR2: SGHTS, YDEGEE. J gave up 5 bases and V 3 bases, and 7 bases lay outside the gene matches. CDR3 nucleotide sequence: TGTGCCAGCAGCTCGGGACAGGGCCCCGGAGATACGCAGTATTTT. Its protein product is CASSSGQGPGDTQYF. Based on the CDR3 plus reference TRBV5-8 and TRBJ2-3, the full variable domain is EAGVTQSPTHLIKTRGQQATLRCSPISGHTSVYWYQQALGLGLQFLLWYDEGEERNRGNFPPRFSGRQFPNYSSELNVNALELEDSALYLCASSSGQGPGDTQYFGPGTRLTVL.

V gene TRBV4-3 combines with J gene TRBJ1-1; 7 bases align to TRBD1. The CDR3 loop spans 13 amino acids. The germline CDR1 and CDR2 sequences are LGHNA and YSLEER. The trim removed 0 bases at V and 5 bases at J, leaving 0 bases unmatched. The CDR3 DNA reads TGCGCCAGCAGCCAAGACAGGGGGACTGAAGCTTTCTTT. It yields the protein CASSQDRGTEAFF.

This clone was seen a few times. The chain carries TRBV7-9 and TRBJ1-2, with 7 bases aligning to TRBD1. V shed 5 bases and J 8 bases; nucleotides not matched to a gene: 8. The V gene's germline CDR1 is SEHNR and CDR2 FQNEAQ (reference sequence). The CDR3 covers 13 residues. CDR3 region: CASSADRVGGYTF. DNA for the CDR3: TGTGCCAGCAGCGCCGACAGGGTCGGGGGCTACACCTTC.

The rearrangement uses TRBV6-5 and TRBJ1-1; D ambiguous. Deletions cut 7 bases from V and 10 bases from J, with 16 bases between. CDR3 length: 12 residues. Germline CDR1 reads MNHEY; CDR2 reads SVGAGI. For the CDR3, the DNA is TGTGCCAGCACCCCAACGGAGGCAGTAGCTTTCTTT. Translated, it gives CASTPTEAVAFF.

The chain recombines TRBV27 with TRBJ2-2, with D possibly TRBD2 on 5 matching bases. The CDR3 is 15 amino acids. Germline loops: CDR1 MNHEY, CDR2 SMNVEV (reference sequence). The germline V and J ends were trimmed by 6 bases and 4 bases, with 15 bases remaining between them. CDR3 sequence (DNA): TGTGCCAGCAGGCAGAAGGGAGCAGGCACCGGGGAGCTGTTTTTT. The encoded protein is CASRQKGAGTGELFF.

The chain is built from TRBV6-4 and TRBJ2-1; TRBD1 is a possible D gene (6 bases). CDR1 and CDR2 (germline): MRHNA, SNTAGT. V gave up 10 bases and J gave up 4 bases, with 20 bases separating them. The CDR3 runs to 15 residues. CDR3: CANNLNGTPYNEQFF. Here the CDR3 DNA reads TGTGCCAACAACCTAAACGGGACACCATACAATGAGCAGTTCTTC.

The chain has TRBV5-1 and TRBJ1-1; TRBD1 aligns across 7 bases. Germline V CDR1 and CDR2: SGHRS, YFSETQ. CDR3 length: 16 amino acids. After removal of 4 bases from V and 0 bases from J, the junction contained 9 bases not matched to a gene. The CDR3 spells CASSLQGQSMNTEAFF. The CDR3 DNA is TGCGCCAGCAGCCTTCAGGGACAGTCCATGAACACTGAAGCTTTCTTT.

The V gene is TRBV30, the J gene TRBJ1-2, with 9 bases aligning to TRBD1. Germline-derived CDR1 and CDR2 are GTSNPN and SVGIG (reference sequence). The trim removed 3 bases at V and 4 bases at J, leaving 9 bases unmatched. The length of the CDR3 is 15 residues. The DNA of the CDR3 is TGTGCCTGGAGAGCGGGACAGGGTAGGAGCTATGGCTACACCTTC. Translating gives CAWRAGQGRSYGYTF.

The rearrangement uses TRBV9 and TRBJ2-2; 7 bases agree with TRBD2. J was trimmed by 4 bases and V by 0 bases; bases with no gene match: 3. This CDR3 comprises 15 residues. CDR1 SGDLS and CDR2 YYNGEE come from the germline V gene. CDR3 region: CASSVAGGLTGELFF. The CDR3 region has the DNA TGTGCCAGCAGCGTAGCGGGGGGACTCACCGGGGAGCTGTTTTTT.

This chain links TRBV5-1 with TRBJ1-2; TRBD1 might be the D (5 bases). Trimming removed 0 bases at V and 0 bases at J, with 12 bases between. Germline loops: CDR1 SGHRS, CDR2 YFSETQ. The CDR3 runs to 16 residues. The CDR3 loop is CASSLETGFSNYGYTF. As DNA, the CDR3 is TGCGCCAGCAGCTTGGAAACAGGCTTCTCTAACTATGGCTACACCTTC.

The CDR3 here is CASSEGGGFGYTF. The CDR3 coding sequence is TGTGCCAGCAGTGAAGGGGGGGGTTTTGGCTACACCTTC. The genes are TRBV25-1 and TRBJ1-2, with a tentative D call TRBD1 (5 bases). V lost 2 bases, J lost 7 bases, and 11 bases lay in between. The CDR3 has 13 amino acids. In germline, CDR1 is MGHDK, CDR2 SYGVNS.

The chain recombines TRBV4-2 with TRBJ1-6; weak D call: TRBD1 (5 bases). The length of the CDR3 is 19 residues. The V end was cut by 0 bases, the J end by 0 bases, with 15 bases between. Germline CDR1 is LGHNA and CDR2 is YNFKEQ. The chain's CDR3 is CASSQEVQGRSSYNSPLHF. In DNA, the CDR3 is TGTGCCAGCAGCCAAGAGGTTCAGGGCCGAAGCTCCTATAATTCACCCCTCCACTTT.

CDR3 region: CASSPGTGTANVLTF. The CDR3 DNA is TGCGCCAGCAGCCCCGGGACAGGGACGGCCAACGTCCTGACTTTC. The chain uses TRBV4-3 and TRBJ2-6, with 9 bases fitting TRBD1. This CDR3 is built from 15 residues. Germline CDR1 is LGHNA and CDR2 is YSLEER. The V gene end was trimmed by 4 bases and the J gene end by 6 bases; junction bases not matched to a gene: 4.